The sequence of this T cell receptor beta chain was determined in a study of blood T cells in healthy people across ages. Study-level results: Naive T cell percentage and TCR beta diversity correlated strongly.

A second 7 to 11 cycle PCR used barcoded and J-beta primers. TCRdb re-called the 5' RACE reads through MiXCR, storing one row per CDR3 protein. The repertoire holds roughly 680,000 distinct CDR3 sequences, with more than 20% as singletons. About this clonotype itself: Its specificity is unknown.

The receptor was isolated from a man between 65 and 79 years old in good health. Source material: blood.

The CDR3 DNA reads TGTGCCATCAGTGAGCTGGGTAATGAGCAGTTCTTC. Its protein product is CAISELGNEQFF. J is TRBJ2-1 and V is TRBV10-3; D is uncertain. Germline V lookup: CDR1 ENHRY, CDR2 SYGVKD. V was clipped by 2 bases and J by 7 bases, with 6 bases between them. There are 12 residues in the CDR3.